This T cell receptor (beta chain) was retrieved from a study of T cells in women clearing cervical HPV infection. Across the whole study: Control women cleared a single incident HPV16 infection within 12 months. Study findings and constraints: It is unknown whether associations predate infection; no effector/memory or HPV-specific sorting.

Method: immunoSEQ multiplex PCR; TCRdb's copy keeps in-frame clones and lacks some. The specimen's table records approximately 52,000 clones. Concerning this clone: Its antigen is still unknown. Different DNA sequences within this sample yield the same CDR3.

Sequencing was carried out using blood buffy coat. The TCR comes from a woman between 18 and 70 years old with a cervical HPV16 infection that either progressed to CIN3+ or cleared (not recorded which).

The sequenced part of the CDR3 DNA is TGCGCCAGCAGCTTAGGACTAGCGGTCTACAATGAG. Amino acid sequence: CASSLGLAVYNE. The whole CDR3 reads CASSLGLAVYNEQFF. The V gene is TRBV5-1, the J gene TRBJ2-1; 10 bases line up with TRBD2. The read finishes 3 residues shy of the CDR3 end, and the germline J gene is used to complete it. Looked up from germline, CDR1 is SGHRS and CDR2 is YFSETQ. Germline trimming cut 2 bases from V and 3 bases from J; bases unmatched to any gene: 2. The length of the CDR3 is 15 residues.